The entry below gives a single T cell receptor beta chain sequence along with its context. Its antigen is not known. Libraries were made from TCR beta cDNA, and they carried unique molecular identifiers. From the PCR reads, TCRdb called clonotypes with MiXCR, one entry per CDR3 protein. The sample includes hundreds of thousands of distinct CDR3 sequences, approximately 46% seen only once; the top ten take roughly an eighth. These data come from a study of post-analysis software for immune sequencing data. Study findings and constraints: Compared with controls, patients had more of about 5 TRBV segments, including TRBV5-6, TRBV5-1 and TRBV20-1. Significantly decreased normalized Chao1 diversity was recorded for multiple sclerosis patients relative to controls.

The J segment lost 1 base and the V segment lost 0 bases, leaving 5 bases of the junction unmatched. Germline V gene sequence: CDR1 MNHNY, CDR2 SVGAGI (reference sequence). CDR3 length equals 16 residues. The origin of this receptor is a girl aged 10-17 years with multiple sclerosis. The V gene is TRBV6-6, the J gene TRBJ2-7, with 8 bases matching TRBD1. The specimen was blood. This CDR3 is CASSYSGQVKSYEQYF. The CDR3 nucleotides are TGTGCCAGCAGTTACTCGGGACAGGTCAAGTCCTACGAGCAGTACTTC.